This T cell receptor beta chain was recorded in a study of shared clonotypes between healthy human individuals. The table came from immunoSEQ multiplex PCR; TCRdb's copy has only in-frame clones and leaves some out. The table has a few million clones, more than 85% seen once. This CDR3 has 16 residues. The germline gives CDR1 SGHDT, CDR2 YYEEEE. The V end was cut by 3 bases, the J end by 1 base, with 16 bases between. Healthy HIV-negative adults with no recent acute infections or vaccinations were recruited as donors. This receptor was identified in a man between 18 and 29 years old in good health. Some clones in this sample may be carry-over from other donors' samples. The chain recombines TRBV5-6 with TRBJ1-1; D may be TRBD1 (5 bases). The sample taken for sequencing was naive CD4+ T cells from PBMCs. This sample's subset: CD45RA+ positively selected. The CDR3 region is CASSSRRDLQNTEAFF. The CDR3 DNA is TGTGCCAGCAGCTCCCGAAGGGACTTACAGAACACTGAAGCTTTCTTT. The complete variable domain, with remaining parts taken from reference TRBV5-6 and TRBJ1-1, reads DAGVTQSPTHLIKTRGQQVTLRCSPKSGHDTVSWYQQALGQGPQFIFQYYEEEERQRGNFPDRFSGHQFPNYSSELNVNALLLGDSALYLCASSSRRDLQNTEAFFGQGTRLTVV.